This T cell receptor (beta chain) was obtained from a study of monozygotic twins with inflammatory bowel disease. The CDR3 extends over 15 amino acids. In germline, CDR1 is SGHRS, CDR2 YFSETQ. The UMIs carried a 6-nucleotide sample barcode, and they were added by template switching. TCRdb reprocessed the 5' RACE reads, keeping one entry per CDR3 protein, no DNA. This table holds approximately 400,000 distinct CDR3 sequences. About this clonotype itself: Antigen: not known.

General observations from the study: Those with IBD had lower TCRbeta diversity (inverse Simpson) than their healthy co-twins did.

Sequenced sample: blood. The V call is TRBV5-1, the J call TRBJ1-1; TCRdb lists TRBD1, though no DNA is available to test this call. This TCR came from a human donor with ulcerative colitis or Crohn's disease, or a healthy co-twin of an affected twin (not recorded which). This CDR3 is CASSSAGGLNTEAFF.